The next 19 T cell receptor beta chains were all read from a single sample in a study of blood T cell repertoires in COVID-19 (dated by TCRdb to the early 2020s). Libraries were built with the immunoSEQ multiplex PCR assay. Drawn from immuneACCESS, this table holds only the in-frame rearrangements with V and J called that TCRdb kept. Clones are partly lost; checked studies trace under half to an unresolved V gene and leave the rest unexplained. Here the sample has about 340,000 clones; almost 90% occur a single time. The ten largest account for about 7% of the sample. Sequenced material: peripheral blood. The origin of the receptors is a woman between 65 and 79 years old with COVID-19, enrolled during active disease.

The rearrangement uses TRBV13 and TRBJ2-7; tentatively, D is TRBD1 (5 bases). Germline loops: CDR1 PRHDT, CDR2 FYEKMQ (reference sequence). The V end was cut by 2 bases, the J end by 2 bases, with 16 bases between. The CDR3 totals 16 residues. For the CDR3, the DNA is TGTGCCAGCAGCTTATGGGGCTCCCGACCTCCCTACGAGCAGTACTTC. This gives the protein CASSLWGSRPPYEQYF.

The chain carries TRBV27 and TRBJ2-7, with unresolved D. The V gene lost 10 bases and the J gene lost 3 bases, with 16 bases spanning the gap. The CDR3 is 13 amino acids. Germline V gene sequence: CDR1 MNHEY, CDR2 SMNVEV (reference sequence). CDR3 sequence reads: CATKAPGVYEQYF. CDR3 nucleotides: TGTGCCACCAAAGCCCCCGGAGTCTACGAGCAGTACTTC.

The chain employs TRBV2 and TRBJ1-4, with 7 bases that match TRBD1. The CDR3 runs 14 residues. With 6 bases clipped from V and 7 bases from J, the junction kept 8 bases outside the gene matches. Germline loops: CDR1 SNHLY, CDR2 FYNNEI. The chain's CDR3 is CASRMTGYGEKLFF. In nucleotides, the CDR3 is TGTGCCAGCAGGATGACAGGGTACGGTGAAAAACTGTTTTTT.

This clone was observed a single time. This chain joins TRBV27 and TRBJ1-6, with D perhaps matching TRBD1 (5 bases). Germline-derived CDR1 and CDR2 are MNHEY and SMNVEV (reference sequence). With 6 bases removed from V and 4 bases from J, the gap between germline ends came to 13 bases. CDR3 length: 15 residues. CDR3 loop: CASSPAGVYNSPLHF. CDR3 nucleotide sequence: TGTGCCAGCAGCCCCGCGGGGGTATATAATTCACCCCTCCACTTT.

The rearrangement links TRBV10-3 to TRBJ2-1; 11 positions agree with TRBD1. The V segment lost 5 bases and the J segment 3 bases; nucleotides outside the gene matches: 3. Germline CDR1 ENHRY, CDR2 SYGVKD. The CDR3 length is 15 residues. CDR3 region: CAISTGTGGYNEQFF. CDR3 bases: TGTGCCATCAGTACCGGGACAGGGGGCTACAATGAGCAGTTCTTC.

The chain couples TRBV2 to TRBJ1-1; possible D gene TRBD1, 5 bases. Per the germline V gene, CDR1 is SNHLY and CDR2 is FYNNEI. Trimming cost V 4 bases and J 4 bases, with 13 bases left between them. The CDR3 loop spans 14 amino acids. This chain's CDR3 is CASSGVLGGTEAFF. The CDR3 DNA is TGTGCCAGCAGTGGGGTTCTGGGGGGCACTGAAGCTTTCTTT. Filled out from reference TRBV2 and TRBJ1-1, the complete variable domain reads EPEVTQTPSHQVTQMGQEVILRCVPISNHLYFYWYRQILGQKVEFLVSFYNNEISEKSEIFDDQFSVERPDGSNFTLKIRSTKLEDSAMYFCASSGVLGGTEAFFGQGTRLTVV.

This chain joins TRBV6-6 and TRBJ1-1; TRBD1 matches 9 bases. Germline CDR1 and CDR2: MNHNY and SVGAGI (reference sequence). Germline trimming cut 5 bases from V and 11 bases from J; bases unmatched to any gene: 3. This CDR3 region has 11 residues. The CDR3 nucleotides are TGTGCCAGCAGTCGACAGGGGGAGGCTTTCTTT. The encoded protein is CASSRQGEAFF.

This clone was observed once. The chain combines TRBV19 with TRBJ2-7; D is possibly TRBD1 (6 bases). The ends were cut back, 6 bases at V and 0 bases at J, with 21 bases in the middle. This CDR3 has 17 amino acids. Germline V gene sequence: CDR1 LNHDA, CDR2 SQIVND (reference sequence). CDR3 residues: CASSSGTSKLGSYEQYF. Written as DNA, the CDR3 is TGTGCCAGTAGCTCCGGGACATCCAAGCTGGGCTCCTACGAGCAGTACTTC.

The chain joins TRBV4-1 to TRBJ2-7; D remains unclear. This CDR3 spans 14 amino acids. Germline V gene sequence: CDR1 MGHRA, CDR2 YSYEKL. V was cut by 2 bases and J by 0 bases, with 8 bases left in between. The CDR3 nucleotides are TGCGCCAGCAGCCAACCCGACAACTCCTACGAGCAGTACTTC. This gives the protein CASSQPDNSYEQYF.

V is TRBV23-1 and J is TRBJ1-1; maybe TRBD1 (6 bases). TRBV23-1 is noted as an ORF with a role that remains uncertain. V dropped 6 bases and J dropped 6 bases, with 23 bases sitting between them. The CDR3 spans 16 residues. The CDR3: CASSPLEQGTEAEAFF. The CDR3 coding sequence is TGCGCCAGCAGCCCCCTCGAACAGGGCACGGAGGCTGAAGCTTTCTTT.

V and J are TRBV27 and TRBJ2-2; perhaps TRBD1 as D (5 bases). The germline V gene has CDR1 MNHEY and CDR2 SMNVEV (reference sequence). The CDR3 length is 16 residues. V was trimmed by 0 bases and J by 0 bases, leaving 8 bases between them. CDR3 nucleotide sequence: TGTGCCAGCAGTTTATCTCCGACAGCGAACACCGGGGAGCTGTTTTTT. Protein sequence: CASSLSPTANTGELFF.

This chain connects TRBV7-3 to TRBJ2-3; maybe TRBD2 (7 bases). Trimming shortened V by 0 bases and J by 1 base, and 8 bases separated the two germline ends. This CDR3 comprises 15 residues. Germline lookup yields CDR1 SGHTA and CDR2 FQGTGA. For the CDR3, the DNA is TGTGCCAGCAGCTTAACCGGGGGGCGCACAGATACGCAGTATTTT. This translates into CASSLTGGRTDTQYF.

The rearrangement uses TRBV7-3 and TRBJ2-2; TRBD2 is a possible D gene (6 bases). Trimming pared 3 bases from V and 0 bases from J, leaving 8 bases between. The CDR3 consists of 15 residues. Looked up from germline, CDR1 is SGHTA and CDR2 is FQGTGA. The CDR3 DNA reads as TGTGCCAGCAGCTTCAGCGGGTCGAACACCGGGGAGCTGTTTTTT. Protein product: CASSFSGSNTGELFF.

V is TRBV30 and J is TRBJ2-5, with 10 bases fitting TRBD2. Trimming at V came to 2 bases and at J to 6 bases, leaving 9 bases not matched to a gene. The CDR3 is 15 amino acids. Germline V gene sequence: CDR1 GTSNPN, CDR2 SVGIG (reference sequence). Written as DNA, the CDR3 is TGTGCCTGGAGTCTCCGAGGAGCGGGGGGGCAGACCCAGTACTTC. Amino acids: CAWSLRGAGGQTQYF.

This clone occurred a few times. This chain joins TRBV30 and TRBJ2-7, with 7 nucleotides matching TRBD1. CDR1 GTSNPN and CDR2 SVGIG come from the germline V gene (reference sequence). Unmatched junction bases numbered 15, after V lost 3 bases and J lost 7 bases. The CDR3 is 15 residues long. The chain's CDR3 is CAWSPPTGMPREQYF. The CDR3, as DNA: TGTGCCTGGAGCCCCCCGACAGGGATGCCTCGGGAGCAGTACTTC.

The chain employs TRBV18 and TRBJ1-1; TRBD1 is a possible D gene (6 bases). This CDR3 spans 13 amino acids. The V end was cut by 10 bases, the J end by 4 bases, with 16 bases between. Germline values: CDR1 KGHSH, CDR2 LQKENI. The CDR3 here is CATLGRGSTEAFF. DNA for the CDR3: TGTGCCACCCTCGGGAGGGGGAGCACTGAAGCTTTCTTT.

The chain links TRBV12-3 or TRBV12-4 to TRBJ1-3; D is ambiguous. Trimming removed 4 bases at V and 3 bases at J, with 7 bases between. CDR3 length equals 13 residues. This chain's CDR3 is CASSSGIGNTIYF. CDR3 sequence (DNA): TGTGCCAGCAGTTCGGGAATTGGAAACACCATATATTTT.

V gene TRBV28 combines with J gene TRBJ1-2; TRBD1 matches at 11 bases. J lost 4 bases, V lost 5 bases, and 15 bases had no gene match. Germline V gene data show CDR1 as MDHEN and CDR2 as SYDVKM. CDR3 length: 18 residues. The CDR3 region is CASSPLALRTGGSYGYTF. In DNA form, the CDR3 reads TGTGCCAGCAGTCCCCTAGCCCTACGGACAGGGGGCAGCTATGGCTACACCTTC.

The rearrangement links TRBV19 to TRBJ1-6; 7 nucleotides line up with TRBD1. The V gene end was trimmed by 4 bases and the J gene end by 6 bases; junction bases not matched to a gene: 6. Germline CDR1 is LNHDA and CDR2 is SQIVND (reference sequence). The CDR3 is 15 residues long. CDR3 nucleotides: TGTGCCAGTAGTAACGGACAGGCCCCTAATTCACCCCTCCACTTT. It yields the protein CASSNGQAPNSPLHF.